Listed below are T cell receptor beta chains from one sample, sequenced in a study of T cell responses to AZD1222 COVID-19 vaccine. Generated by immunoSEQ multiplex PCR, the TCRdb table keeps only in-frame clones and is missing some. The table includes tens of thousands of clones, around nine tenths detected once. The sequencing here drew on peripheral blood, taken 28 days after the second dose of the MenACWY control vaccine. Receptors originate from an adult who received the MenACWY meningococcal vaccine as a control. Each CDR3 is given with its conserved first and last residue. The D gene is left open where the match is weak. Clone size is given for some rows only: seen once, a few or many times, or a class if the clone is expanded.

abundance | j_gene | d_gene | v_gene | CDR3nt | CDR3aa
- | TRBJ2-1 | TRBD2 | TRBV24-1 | TGTGCCACCAGTGTTAGCGGGAGGTACAATGAGCAGTTCTTC | CATSVSGRYNEQFF
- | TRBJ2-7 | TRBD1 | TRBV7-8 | TGTGCCAGCAGCTCCGACAGGGGATACGAGCAGTACTTC | CASSSDRGYEQYF
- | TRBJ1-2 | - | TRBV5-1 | TGCGCCAGCAGCTTCGGGGGTGACTATGGCTACACCTTC | CASSFGGDYGYTF
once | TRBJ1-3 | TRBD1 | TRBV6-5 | TGTGCCAGCAGGGAGGGACAGGGGAACACCATATATTTT | CASREGQGNTIYF
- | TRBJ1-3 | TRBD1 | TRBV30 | TGTGCCGCCCGGGACAGGGGAGTAAGCTCTGGAAACACCATATATTTT | CAARDRGVSSGNTIYF
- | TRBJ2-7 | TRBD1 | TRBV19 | TGTGCCAGTAGCAGGGGGCAGGACTACGAGCAGTACTTC | CASSRGQDYEQYF
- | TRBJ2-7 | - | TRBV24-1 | TGTGCCACCAGTGCAGACCGGGGGAAGCAGTACTTC | CATSADRGKQYF
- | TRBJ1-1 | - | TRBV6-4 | TGTGCCAGCAGTTACCAGGGTAGGGGTGAAGCTTTCTTT | CASSYQGRGEAFF
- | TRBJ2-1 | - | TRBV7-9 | TGTGCCAGCAGCTCCCCCCGAGTTGAGCAGTTCTTC | CASSSPRVEQFF
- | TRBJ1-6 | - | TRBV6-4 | TGTGCCAGCAGTGCCTTAGGACGGGGGAATTCACCCCTCCACTTT | CASSALGRGNSPLHF
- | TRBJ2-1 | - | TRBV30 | TGTGCCTGGAGTACCACAGGGACCTACGAGCAGTTCTTC | CAWSTTGTYEQFF
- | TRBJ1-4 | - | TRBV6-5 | TGTGCCAGCAGTTACTCGTTCGGGTTTTTT | CASSYSFGFF
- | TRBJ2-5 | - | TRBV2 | TGTGCCAGCAGTGAACCGAGAGGGCTGGCAGCGGAGACCCAGTACTTC | CASSEPRGLAAETQYF
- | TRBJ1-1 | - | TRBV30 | TGTGCCTGGAGTCCACTGGGCGGGGGCGCTGAAGCTTTCTTT | CAWSPLGGGAEAFF
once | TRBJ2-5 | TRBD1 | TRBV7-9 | TGTGCCAGCAGCTCCTACAGGGGCTACGAGACCCAGTACTTC | CASSSYRGYETQYF
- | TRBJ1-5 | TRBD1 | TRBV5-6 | TGTGCCAGCAGCGCGCAGGGGGGCCCCGTCTCGGCCCAGCATTTT | CASSAQGGPVSAQHF
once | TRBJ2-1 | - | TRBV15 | TGTGCCACCAGCTTTACCGGGAGTTTTGATGAGCAGTTCTTC | CATSFTGSFDEQFF
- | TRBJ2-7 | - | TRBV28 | TGTGCCAGCCGCTCACGAACTATTCGACAGGAATTATACGAGCAGTACTTC | CASRSRTIRQELYEQYF
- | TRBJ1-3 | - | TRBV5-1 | TGCGCCAGCAGCCCCCAGGGGACTGGAAACACCATATATTTT | CASSPQGTGNTIYF
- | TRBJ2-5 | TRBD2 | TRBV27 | TGTGCCAGCATCTCCCGGTCGAGGTCGGGAGGGACCCAGTACTTC | CASISRSRSGGTQYF
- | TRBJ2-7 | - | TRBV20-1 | TGCAGCCTTGGGATGTACGAGCAGTACTTC | CSLGMYEQYF
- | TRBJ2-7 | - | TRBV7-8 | TGTGCCAGCAGCTTAGTCCCGGCGGGGTTAGCTTACGAGCAGTACTTC | CASSLVPAGLAYEQYF
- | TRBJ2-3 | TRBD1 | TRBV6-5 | TGTGCCAGCAGTTCCGGACAGGGGAGTGGAAATACGCAGTATTTT | CASSSGQGSGNTQYF
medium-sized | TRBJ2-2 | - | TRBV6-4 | TGTGCCAGCAGTGACGGGCAGGGGACCGGGGAGCTGTTTTTT | CASSDGQGTGELFF
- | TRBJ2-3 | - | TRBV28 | TGTGCCACGTGCCGGGCCTCCTCGGGGACAGATACGCAGTATTTT | CATCRASSGTDTQYF
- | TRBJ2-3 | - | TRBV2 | TGTGCCAGCAGCCCCTGGGGGGAAGAAACAGATACGCAGTATTTT | CASSPWGEETDTQYF
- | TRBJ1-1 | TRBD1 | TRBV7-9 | TGTGCCAGCGCCCGGGAGGGACAGGGGGCGCGAGTTTCGGCTTTCTTT | CASAREGQGARVSAFF
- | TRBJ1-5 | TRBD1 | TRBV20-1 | TGCAGTGCAAACGCCGGGACAGGTCGGCATTTT | CSANAGTGRHF
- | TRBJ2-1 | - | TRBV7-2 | TGTGCCAGCAGCCCTCAGGGAAAGGGTGAGCAGTTCTTC | CASSPQGKGEQFF
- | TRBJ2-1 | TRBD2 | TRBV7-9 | TGTGCCAGCAGCTTCCTCGGGACTAGCGGAAATCTGTACAATGAGCAGTTCTTC | CASSFLGTSGNLYNEQFF
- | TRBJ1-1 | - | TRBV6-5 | TGTGCCAGCATAGAAGACAGGAACACTGAAGCTTTCTTT | CASIEDRNTEAFF
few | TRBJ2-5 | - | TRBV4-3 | TGCGCCAGCAGCCACGGACTTGAATCAGAGACCCAGTACTTC | CASSHGLESETQYF
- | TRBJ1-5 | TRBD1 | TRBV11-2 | TGTGCCAGCAGCTTAAGGTCCGGGACAGGCGGCAATCAGCCCCAGCATTTT | CASSLRSGTGGNQPQHF
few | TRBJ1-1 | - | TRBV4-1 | TGCGCCAGCCGTGAGTCGAACACTGAAGCTTTCTTT | CASRESNTEAFF
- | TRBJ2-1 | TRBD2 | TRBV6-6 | TGTGCCAGCAGTCCAGCCCAAGCGGGACGGGTCAATGAGCAGTTCTTC | CASSPAQAGRVNEQFF
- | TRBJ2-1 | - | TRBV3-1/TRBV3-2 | TGTGCCAGCAGCCGGTATCTAGCCGATGAGCAGTTCTTC | CASSRYLADEQFF
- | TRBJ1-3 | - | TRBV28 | TGTGCCAGCAGTTCGTCGGGGGGAAACACCATATATTTT | CASSSSGGNTIYF
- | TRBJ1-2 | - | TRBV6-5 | TGTGCCAGCAGTTACTCTAACCGGAATGGCTACACCTTC | CASSYSNRNGYTF
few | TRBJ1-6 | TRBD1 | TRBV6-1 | TGTGCCAGCAGTGAACTGACAGGGGATAATTCACCCCTCCACTTT | CASSELTGDNSPLHF
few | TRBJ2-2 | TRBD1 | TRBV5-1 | TGCGCCAGCAGCGACCCCGGGACAGGCTACACCGGGGAGCTGTTTTTT | CASSDPGTGYTGELFF
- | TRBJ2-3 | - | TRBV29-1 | TGCAGCGTCGACACAGATACGCAGTATTTT | CSVDTDTQYF
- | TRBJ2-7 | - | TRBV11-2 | TGTGCCAGTCAGGGGCGCAAATACGAGCAGTACTTC | CASQGRKYEQYF
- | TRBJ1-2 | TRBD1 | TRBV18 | TGTGCCAGCTCAACCGGACAGGGAAGGGCTGGCTACACCTTC | CASSTGQGRAGYTF
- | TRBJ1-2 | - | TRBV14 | TGTGCCAGCAGCCCCAAGGCAGGGAGTGGCTACACCTTC | CASSPKAGSGYTF
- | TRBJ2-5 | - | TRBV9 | TGTGCCAGCAGCGTGGATTCAGGGGCCGCGGAGACCCAGTACTTC | CASSVDSGAAETQYF
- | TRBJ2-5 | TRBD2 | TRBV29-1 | TGCAGCGTCGAACTAGCGGGAGGGCTCCGAGAGACCCAGTACTTC | CSVELAGGLRETQYF
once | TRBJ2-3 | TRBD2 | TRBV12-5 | TGTGCTAGTGGTTTGTCCCCTAGCGGGAGTGAATATACGCAGTATTTT | CASGLSPSGSEYTQYF
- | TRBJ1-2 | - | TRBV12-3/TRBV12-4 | TGTGCCAGCAGTGCGGGCCCCTTCAGGGGCTACACCTTC | CASSAGPFRGYTF
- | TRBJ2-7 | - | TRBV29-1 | TGCAGCGTTGGTCAGGTTCTTACACCCTACGAGCAGTACTTC | CSVGQVLTPYEQYF
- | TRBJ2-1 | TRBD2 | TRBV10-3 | TGTGCCATCAGTTCACCGGGACTAGTTTACAATGAGCAGTTCTTC | CAISSPGLVYNEQFF